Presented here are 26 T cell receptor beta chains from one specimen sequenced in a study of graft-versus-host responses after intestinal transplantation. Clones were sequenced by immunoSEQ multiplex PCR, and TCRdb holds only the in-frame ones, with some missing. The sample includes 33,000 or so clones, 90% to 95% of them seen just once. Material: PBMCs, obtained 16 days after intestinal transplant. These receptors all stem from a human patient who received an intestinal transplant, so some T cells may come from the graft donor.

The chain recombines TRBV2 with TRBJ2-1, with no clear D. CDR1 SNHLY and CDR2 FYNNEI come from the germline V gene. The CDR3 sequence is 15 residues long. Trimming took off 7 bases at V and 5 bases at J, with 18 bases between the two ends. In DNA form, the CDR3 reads TGTGCCAGCAATGAGGTCCCCAGGTCCCACAATGAGCAGTTCTTC. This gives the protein CASNEVPRSHNEQFF.

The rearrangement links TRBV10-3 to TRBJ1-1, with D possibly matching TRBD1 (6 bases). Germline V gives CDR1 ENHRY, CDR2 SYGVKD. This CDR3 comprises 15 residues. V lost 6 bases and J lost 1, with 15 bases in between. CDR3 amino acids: CAIRARGAQNTEAFF. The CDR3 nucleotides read TGTGCCATCAGGGCGCGGGGGGCCCAGAACACTGAAGCTTTCTTT.

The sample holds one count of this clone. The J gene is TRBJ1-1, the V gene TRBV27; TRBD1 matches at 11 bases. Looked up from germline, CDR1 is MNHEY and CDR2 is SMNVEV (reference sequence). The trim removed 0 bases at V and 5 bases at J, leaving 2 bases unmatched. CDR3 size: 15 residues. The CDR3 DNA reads TGTGCCAGCAGTTTATCGGGGACAGGGGGAACTGAAGCTTTCTTT. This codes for CASSLSGTGGTEAFF.

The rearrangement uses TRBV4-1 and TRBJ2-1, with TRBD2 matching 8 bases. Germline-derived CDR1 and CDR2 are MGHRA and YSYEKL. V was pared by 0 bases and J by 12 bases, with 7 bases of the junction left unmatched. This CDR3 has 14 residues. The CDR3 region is CASSQDQVGRAQFF. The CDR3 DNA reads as TGCGCCAGCAGCCAAGATCAAGTCGGGAGGGCGCAGTTCTTC.

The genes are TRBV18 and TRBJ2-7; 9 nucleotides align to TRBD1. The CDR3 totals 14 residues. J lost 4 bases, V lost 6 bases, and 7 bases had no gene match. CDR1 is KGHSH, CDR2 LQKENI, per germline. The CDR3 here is CASSLRDRVYEQYF. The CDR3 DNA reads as TGTGCCAGCTCTCTCCGGGACAGGGTGTACGAGCAGTACTTC.

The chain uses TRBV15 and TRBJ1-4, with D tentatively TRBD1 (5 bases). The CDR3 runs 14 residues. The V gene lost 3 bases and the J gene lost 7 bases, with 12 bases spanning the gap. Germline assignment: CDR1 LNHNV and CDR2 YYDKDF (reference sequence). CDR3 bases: TGTGCCACCAGCAGTGCCGGGGGAGTTGAAAAACTGTTTTTT. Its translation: CATSSAGGVEKLFF.

The CDR3 is CASSLGQVPIYEQYF. In DNA, the CDR3 is TGTGCCAGCAGTTTAGGACAGGTCCCAATCTACGAGCAGTACTTC. The rearrangement uses TRBV28 and TRBJ2-7; 7 bases are a match to TRBD1. Trimming removed 2 bases from V and 3 bases from J; junction bases left unmatched: 7. The CDR3 is 15 amino acids. CDR1 and CDR2 from the germline V gene are MDHEN and SYDVKM.

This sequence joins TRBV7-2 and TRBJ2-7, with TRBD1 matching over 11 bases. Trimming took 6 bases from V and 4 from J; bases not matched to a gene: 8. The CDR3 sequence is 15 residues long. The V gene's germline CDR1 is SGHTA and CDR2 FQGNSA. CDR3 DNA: TGTGCCAGCAGGCCCGGGACAGGGGGATTTTACGAGCAGTACTTC. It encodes CASRPGTGGFYEQYF. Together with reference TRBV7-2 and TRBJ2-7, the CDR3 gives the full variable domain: GAGVSQSPSNKVTEKGKDVELRCDPISGHTALYWYRQSLGQGLEFLIYFQGNSAPDKSGLPSDRFSAERTGGSVSTLTIQRTQQEDSAVYLCASRPGTGGFYEQYFGPGTRLTVT.

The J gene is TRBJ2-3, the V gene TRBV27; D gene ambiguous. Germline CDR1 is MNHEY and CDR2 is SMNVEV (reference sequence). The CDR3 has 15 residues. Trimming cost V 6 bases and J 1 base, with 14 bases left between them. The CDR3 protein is CASSPFIPGTDTQYF. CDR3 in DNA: TGTGCCAGCAGCCCCTTCATCCCCGGCACAGATACGCAGTATTTT.

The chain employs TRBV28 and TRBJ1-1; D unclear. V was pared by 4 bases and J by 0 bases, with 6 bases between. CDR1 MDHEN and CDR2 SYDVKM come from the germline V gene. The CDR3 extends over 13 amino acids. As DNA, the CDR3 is TGTGCCAGCAGTTATGCCCTGAACACTGAAGCTTTCTTT. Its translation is CASSYALNTEAFF. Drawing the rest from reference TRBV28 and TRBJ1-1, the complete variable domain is DVKVTQSSRYLVKRTGEKVFLECVQDMDHENMFWYRQDPGLGLRLIYFSYDVKMKEKGDIPEGYSVSREKKERFSLILESASTNQTSMYLCASSYALNTEAFFGQGTRLTVV.

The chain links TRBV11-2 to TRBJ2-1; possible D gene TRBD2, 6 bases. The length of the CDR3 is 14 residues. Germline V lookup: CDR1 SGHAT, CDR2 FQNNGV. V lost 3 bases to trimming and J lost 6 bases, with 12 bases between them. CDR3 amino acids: CASSFPSAGNEQFF. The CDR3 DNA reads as TGTGCCAGCAGCTTCCCTAGCGCGGGCAATGAGCAGTTCTTC.

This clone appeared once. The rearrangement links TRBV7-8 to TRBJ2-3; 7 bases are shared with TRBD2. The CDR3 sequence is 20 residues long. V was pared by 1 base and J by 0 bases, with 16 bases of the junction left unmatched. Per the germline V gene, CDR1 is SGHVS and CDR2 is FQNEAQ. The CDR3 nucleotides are TGTGCCAGCAGCTTAGAGAGTGGTCGGGCTAGCGGTGCTAGCACAGATACGCAGTATTTT. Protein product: CASSLESGRASGASTDTQYF.

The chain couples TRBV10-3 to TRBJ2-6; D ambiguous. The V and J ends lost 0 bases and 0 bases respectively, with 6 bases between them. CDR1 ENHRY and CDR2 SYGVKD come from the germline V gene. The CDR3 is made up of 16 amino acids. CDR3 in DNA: TGTGCCATCAGTGAGTCGTTGAGCTCTGGGGCCAACGTCCTGACTTTC. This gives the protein CAISESLSSGANVLTF.

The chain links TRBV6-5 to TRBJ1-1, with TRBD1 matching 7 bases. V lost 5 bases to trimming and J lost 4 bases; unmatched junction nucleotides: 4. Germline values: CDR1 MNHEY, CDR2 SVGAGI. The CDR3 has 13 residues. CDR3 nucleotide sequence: TGTGCCAGCAGTAGGGCAGGGGGCACTGAAGCTTTCTTT. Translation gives CASSRAGGTEAFF.

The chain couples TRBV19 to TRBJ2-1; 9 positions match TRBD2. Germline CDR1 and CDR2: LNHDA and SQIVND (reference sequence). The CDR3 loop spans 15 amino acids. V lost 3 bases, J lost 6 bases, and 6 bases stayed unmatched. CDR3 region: CASSMAGGPSNEQFF. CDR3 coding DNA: TGTGCCAGTAGTATGGCGGGAGGGCCCTCCAATGAGCAGTTCTTC.

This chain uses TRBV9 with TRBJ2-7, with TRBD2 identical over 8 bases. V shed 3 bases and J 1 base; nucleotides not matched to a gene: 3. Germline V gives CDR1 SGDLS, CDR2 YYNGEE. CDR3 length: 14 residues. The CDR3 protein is CASSAAGASYEQYF. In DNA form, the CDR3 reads TGTGCCAGCAGCGCAGCGGGAGCATCCTACGAGCAGTACTTC.

CDR3 in DNA: TGCAGCGTGGGACAGGGGGCGTCTGGAAACACCATATATTTT. This translates into CSVGQGASGNTIYF. The rearrangement links TRBV29-1 to TRBJ1-3; 12 nucleotides agree with TRBD1. The J segment lost 1 base and the V segment lost 6 bases, leaving 1 base of the junction unmatched. Germline V gene lookup returns CDR1 SQVTM and CDR2 ANQGSEA. This CDR3 has 14 residues.

The CDR3 nucleotides are TGTGCCAGCAGCTTGGCTGGGCGGACTAACTATGGCTACACCTTC. Translating it yields CASSLAGRTNYGYTF. V is TRBV5-5 and J is TRBJ1-2; D gene unclear. CDR1 is SGHKS, CDR2 YYEKEE, per germline (reference sequence). Trimming took off 0 bases at V and 0 bases at J, with 9 bases between the two ends. This CDR3 spans 15 amino acids.

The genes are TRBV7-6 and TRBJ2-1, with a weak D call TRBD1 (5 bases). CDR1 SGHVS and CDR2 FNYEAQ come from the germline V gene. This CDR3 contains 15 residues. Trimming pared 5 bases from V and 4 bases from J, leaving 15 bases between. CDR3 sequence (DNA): TGTGCCAGCAGCCCGGACAAGACTCGGTACAATGAGCAGTTCTTC. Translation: CASSPDKTRYNEQFF. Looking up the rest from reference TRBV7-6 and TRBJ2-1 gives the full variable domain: GAGVSQSPRYKVTKRGQDVALRCDPISGHVSLYWYRQALGQGPEFLTYFNYEAQQDKSGLPNDRFSAERPEGSISTLTIQRTEQRDSAMYRCASSPDKTRYNEQFFGPGTRLTVL.

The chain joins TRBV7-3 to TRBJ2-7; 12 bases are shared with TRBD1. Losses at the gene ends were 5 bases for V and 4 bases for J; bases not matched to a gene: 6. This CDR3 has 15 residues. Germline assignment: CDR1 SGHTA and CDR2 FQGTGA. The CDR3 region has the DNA TGTGCCAGCAGCGCCGGGACAGGGGGCTGGTACGAGCAGTACTTC. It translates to CASSAGTGGWYEQYF.

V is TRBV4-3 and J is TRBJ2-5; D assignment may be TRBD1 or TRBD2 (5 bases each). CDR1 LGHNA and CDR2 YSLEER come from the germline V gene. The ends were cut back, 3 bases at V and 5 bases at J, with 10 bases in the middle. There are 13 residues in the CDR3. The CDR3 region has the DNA TGCGCCAGCAGCCAGGGGGTCGGGGAGACCCAGTACTTC. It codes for CASSQGVGETQYF.

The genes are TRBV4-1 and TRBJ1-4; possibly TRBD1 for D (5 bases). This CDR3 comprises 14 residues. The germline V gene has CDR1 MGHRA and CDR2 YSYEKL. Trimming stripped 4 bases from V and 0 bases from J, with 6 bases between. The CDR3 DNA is TGCGCCAGCAGCCGGACAACAACTAATGAAAAACTGTTTTTT. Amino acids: CASSRTTTNEKLFF.

The CDR3 DNA sequence: TGTGCCAGCAGTTTATGGCCACTTCCGACAGGGGCCCCTACACCCCTCCACTTT. Translating gives CASSLWPLPTGAPTPLHF. The V and J genes are TRBV28 and TRBJ1-6; 8 bases align to TRBD1. Germline trimming cut 0 bases from V and 11 bases from J; bases unmatched to any gene: 15. Germline lookup yields CDR1 MDHEN and CDR2 SYDVKM. The CDR3 has 18 residues.

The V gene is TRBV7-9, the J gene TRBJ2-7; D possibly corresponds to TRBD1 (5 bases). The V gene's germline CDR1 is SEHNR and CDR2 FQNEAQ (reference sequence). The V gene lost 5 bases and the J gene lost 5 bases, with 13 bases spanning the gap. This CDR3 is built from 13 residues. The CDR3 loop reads CASSQGHPDEQYF. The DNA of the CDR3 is TGTGCCAGCAGCCAGGGTCACCCCGACGAGCAGTACTTC.

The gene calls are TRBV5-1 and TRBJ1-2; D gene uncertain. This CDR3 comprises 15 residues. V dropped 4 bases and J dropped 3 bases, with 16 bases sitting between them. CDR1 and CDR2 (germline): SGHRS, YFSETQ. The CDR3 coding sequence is TGCGCCAGCAGCCCAACGTCCCCGGGAGACTATGGCTACACCTTC. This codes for CASSPTSPGDYGYTF.

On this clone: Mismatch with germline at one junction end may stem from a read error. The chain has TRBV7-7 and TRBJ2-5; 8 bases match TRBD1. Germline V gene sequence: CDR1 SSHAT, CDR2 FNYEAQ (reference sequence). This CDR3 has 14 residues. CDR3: CASSLQGVEETQYF. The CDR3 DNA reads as TGTGCTAGCAGCTTACAGGGGGTAGAAGAGACCCAGTACTTC. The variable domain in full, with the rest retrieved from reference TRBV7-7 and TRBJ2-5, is GAGVSQSPRYKVTKRGQDVTLRCDPISSHATLYWYQQALGQGPEFLTYFNYEAQPDKSGLPSDRFSAERPEGSISTLTIQRTEQRDSAMYRCASSLQGVEETQYFGPGTRLLVL.